This passage covers 13 T cell receptor beta chains from one sample sequenced in a study of blood T cell repertoires in COVID-19. The data were produced by immunoSEQ multiplex PCR, yet TCRdb's version contains in-frame clones alone and is incomplete. Altogether about 200,000 clones are present, about 85% being singletons, with the ten largest covering roughly 10%. Material for sequencing was peripheral blood. All receptors derive from a woman in her fifties or sixties with COVID-19, enrolled during active disease.

J is TRBJ2-7 and V is TRBV14; 12 bases agree with TRBD1. CDR3 length: 18 residues. CDR1 and CDR2 from the germline V gene are SGHDN and FVKESK. Trimming removed 4 bases from V and 4 bases from J; junction bases left unmatched: 14. This CDR3 is CASSPRDRGRFPWYEQYF. CDR3 bases: TGTGCCAGCAGCCCCCGGGACAGGGGGCGATTCCCCTGGTACGAGCAGTACTTC.

J is TRBJ2-2 and V is TRBV5-1; 10 bases are shared with TRBD2. The CDR3 loop spans 15 amino acids. J was trimmed by 6 bases and V by 2 bases; bases with no gene match: 4. CDR1 and CDR2 (germline): SGHRS, YFSETQ. The CDR3 nucleotides read TGCGCCAGCAGCTTAACTAGCGGGGCCTCCGGGGAGCTGTTTTTT. Protein sequence: CASSLTSGASGELFF.

Comment on this clone: Distinct nucleotide sequences in the sample also encode this CDR3. The chain combines TRBV30 with TRBJ1-4; 8 bases align to TRBD1. With 8 bases clipped from V and 3 bases from J, the junction kept 5 bases outside the gene matches. The CDR3 is 13 residues long. From germline, CDR1 is GTSNPN and CDR2 SVGIG (reference sequence). CDR3: CATGQGPNEKLFF. CDR3 DNA: TGTGCCACCGGACAGGGCCCTAATGAAAAACTGTTTTTT.

The gene calls are TRBV3-1 (or the pseudogene TRBV3-2) and TRBJ1-1; TRBD1 agrees at 7 bases. The V segment lost 4 bases and the J segment 10 bases; nucleotides outside the gene matches: 6. Looked up from germline, CDR1 is LGHDT and CDR2 is YNNKEL (reference sequence). The CDR3 is made up of 12 amino acids. The CDR3 reads CASSLPGGRAFF. CDR3 nucleotides: TGTGCCAGCAGCCTACCAGGGGGGAGAGCTTTCTTT.

The chain has TRBV5-6 and TRBJ1-2; 10 bases map to TRBD1. The CDR3 covers 14 residues. The V gene's germline CDR1 is SGHDT and CDR2 YYEEEE. After removal of 4 bases from V and 7 bases from J, the junction contained 7 bases not matched to a gene. CDR3 sequence reads: CASSVPGQGFGYTF. CDR3 DNA sequence: TGTGCCAGCAGCGTTCCGGGACAGGGGTTTGGCTACACCTTC.

This sequence joins TRBV28 and TRBJ1-2; 8 bases fit TRBD1. Germline V gene sequence: CDR1 MDHEN, CDR2 SYDVKM. The CDR3 is 14 residues long. V dropped 3 bases and J dropped 5; count of bases not matched to a gene: 5. The chain's CDR3 is CASSLAGTGYGYTF. Written as DNA, the CDR3 is TGTGCCAGCAGTTTGGCCGGGACAGGTTATGGCTACACCTTC.

The chain links TRBV4-1 to TRBJ1-4, with D perhaps matching TRBD1 (6 bases). CDR3 size: 16 residues. V lost 0 bases, J lost 6 bases, and 14 bases lay in between. CDR1 and CDR2 (germline): MGHRA, YSYEKL. CDR3: CASSQEAGGVDEKLFF. CDR3 in DNA: TGCGCCAGCAGCCAAGAAGCGGGGGGCGTTGATGAAAAACTGTTTTTT.

The chain recombines TRBV9 with TRBJ2-4; D possibly corresponds to TRBD2 (6 bases). The CDR3 covers 13 residues. V lost 4 bases to trimming and J lost 9 bases, with 14 bases between them. Germline V CDR1 and CDR2: SGDLS, YYNGEE. CDR3 amino acids: CASSTPPGSIQYF. Written as DNA, the CDR3 is TGTGCCAGCAGCACCCCCCCCGGGAGCATTCAGTACTTC.

The V gene is TRBV6-5, the J gene TRBJ2-3; 9 nucleotides agree with TRBD1. Germline V gene data show CDR1 as MNHEY and CDR2 as SVGAGI. The CDR3 is 15 amino acids. V lost 5 bases and J lost 2; bases outside the gene matches: 5. CDR3 sequence reads: CASSQRDRATDTQYF. CDR3 in DNA: TGTGCCAGCAGTCAACGGGACAGGGCCACAGATACGCAGTATTTT.

The V and J genes are TRBV24-1 and TRBJ1-2, with 7 bases lining up with TRBD1. The germline gives CDR1 KGHDR, CDR2 SFDVKD. Trimming cost V 4 bases and J 0 bases; bases outside gene matches: 4. The CDR3 spans 15 residues. The CDR3 bases are TGTGCCACCAGTGACAGAGGGACAGCTAACTATGGCTACACCTTC. It is translated as CATSDRGTANYGYTF.

This chain links TRBV7-2 with TRBJ1-2, with a weak D call TRBD1 (6 bases). V was shortened by 5 bases and J by 2 bases, with 15 bases between the two germline ends. CDR3 size: 15 residues. Germline CDR1 reads SGHTA; CDR2 reads FQGNSA. The CDR3 reads CASSPPGGQNYGYTF. The DNA for the CDR3 is TGTGCCAGCAGCCCCCCCGGCGGACAGAACTATGGCTACACCTTC.

This rearrangement joins TRBV5-4 to TRBJ2-7; possible D gene TRBD2, 7 bases. V lost 2 bases, J lost 4 bases, and 19 bases lay in between. Germline loops: CDR1 SGHNT, CDR2 YYREEE (reference sequence). CDR3 length: 16 amino acids. The DNA for the CDR3 is TGTGCCAGCAGCTTTTCGGGGGGCTCGATTGATTACGAGCAGTACGTC. Its translation: CASSFSGGSIDYEQYV.

The chain employs TRBV19 and TRBJ1-1; tentative D call: TRBD1 (6 bases). Germline V lookup: CDR1 LNHDA, CDR2 SQIVND (reference sequence). The CDR3 contains 16 residues. V shed 5 bases and J shed 0 bases, with 16 bases lying between them. For the CDR3, the DNA is TGTGCCAGTAGTCGGCAGGGGCGGGGGATGAACACTGAAGCTTTCTTT. It codes for CASSRQGRGMNTEAFF.